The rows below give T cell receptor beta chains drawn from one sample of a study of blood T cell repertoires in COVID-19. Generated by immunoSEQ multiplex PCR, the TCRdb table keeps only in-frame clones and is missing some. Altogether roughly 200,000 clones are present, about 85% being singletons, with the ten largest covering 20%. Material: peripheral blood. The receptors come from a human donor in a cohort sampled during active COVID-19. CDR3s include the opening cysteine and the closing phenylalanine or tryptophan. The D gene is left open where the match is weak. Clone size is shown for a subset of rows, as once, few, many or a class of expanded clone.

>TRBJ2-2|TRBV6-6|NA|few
CASSSQGNTGELFF
TGTGCCAGCAGTTCACAGGGGAACACCGGGGAGCTGTTTTTT
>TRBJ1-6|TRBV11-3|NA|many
CASSAGPGGSPLHF
TGTGCCAGCAGCGCCGGGCCCGGGGGATCACCCCTCCACTTT
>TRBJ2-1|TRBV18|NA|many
CASSPGGGTNEQFF
TGTGCCAGCTCACCGGGTGGCGGGACCAATGAGCAGTTCTTC
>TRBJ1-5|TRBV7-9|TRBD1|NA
CASSAGTDGGWPQHF
TGTGCCAGCAGCGCCGGGACAGACGGCGGGTGGCCCCAGCATTTT
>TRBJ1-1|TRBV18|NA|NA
CASSRTGSTEAFF
TGTGCCAGCTCACGAACAGGGAGCACTGAAGCTTTCTTT
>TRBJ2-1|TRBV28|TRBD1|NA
CASSVPGTGWDNEQFF
TGTGCCAGCAGTGTCCCCGGGACAGGGTGGGACAATGAGCAGTTCTTC
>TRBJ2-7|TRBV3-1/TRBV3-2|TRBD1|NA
CASSQAQTGYKQYF
TGTGCCAGCAGCCAAGCTCAGACAGGGTACAAGCAGTACTTC
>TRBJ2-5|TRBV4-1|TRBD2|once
CASSQTGGNQETQYF
TGCGCCAGCAGCCAGACGGGGGGGAACCAAGAGACCCAGTACTTC
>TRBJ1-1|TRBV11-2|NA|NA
CASSYRGGVNTEAFF
TGTGCCAGCAGTTATCGGGGCGGGGTGAACACTGAAGCTTTCTTT
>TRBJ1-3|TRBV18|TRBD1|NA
CASSPTIIGQGVSGNTIYF
TGTGCCAGCTCACCGACGATCATAGGACAGGGGGTATCTGGAAACACCATATATTTT
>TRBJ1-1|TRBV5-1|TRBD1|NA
CASSSTRTGTNTEAFF
TGCGCCAGCAGCTCTACACGGACAGGGACGAACACTGAAGCTTTCTTT
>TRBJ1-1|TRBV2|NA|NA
CASSDGGWGKRYTEAFF
TGTGCCAGCAGTGATGGGGGGTGGGGAAAAAGGTACACTGAAGCTTTCTTT
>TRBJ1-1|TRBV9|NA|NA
CASSVAPAGGAFF
TGTGCCAGCAGCGTAGCCCCGGCCGGAGGGGCTTTCTTT
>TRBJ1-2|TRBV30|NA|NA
CACKIGTTHGYTF
TGTGCCTGCAAAATCGGGACAACCCATGGCTACACCTTC
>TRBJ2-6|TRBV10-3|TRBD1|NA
CAIRDSPFSGANVLTF
TGTGCCATACGGGACAGCCCTTTCTCTGGGGCCAACGTCCTGACTTTC
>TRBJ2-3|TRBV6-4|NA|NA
CASSANGGALKADTQYF
TGTGCCAGCAGTGCTAACGGGGGAGCCCTGAAGGCAGATACGCAGTATTTT
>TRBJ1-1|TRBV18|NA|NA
CASSPRGQTSNTEAFF
TGTGCCAGCTCACCACGAGGACAGACTTCGAACACTGAAGCTTTCTTT
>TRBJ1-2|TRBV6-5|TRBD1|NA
CASSPRRTGNYGYTF
TGTGCCAGCAGTCCACGACGGACAGGAAACTATGGCTACACCTTC
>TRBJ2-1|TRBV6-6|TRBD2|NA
CASSFETSGRGNEQFF
TGTGCCAGCAGTTTCGAAACTAGCGGGAGAGGCAATGAGCAGTTCTTC
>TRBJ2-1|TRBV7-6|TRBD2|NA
CASSRLAGTPNEQFF
TGTGCCAGCAGCCGACTAGCGGGCACCCCAAATGAGCAGTTCTTC
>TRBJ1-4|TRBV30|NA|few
CAWSVRVGDEKLFF
TGTGCCTGGAGTGTGAGGGTGGGCGATGAAAAACTGTTTTTT
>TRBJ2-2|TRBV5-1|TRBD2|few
CARSLGRGGRTGELFF
TGCGCCCGCAGCTTGGGGCGGGGGGGCCGCACCGGGGAGCTGTTTTTT
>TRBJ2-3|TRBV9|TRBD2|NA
CASSPLAGGSTDTQYF
TGTGCCAGCAGCCCTCTAGCGGGGGGATCCACAGATACGCAGTATTTT
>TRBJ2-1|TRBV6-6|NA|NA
CASSYSIHNEQFF
TGTGCCAGCAGTTACTCGATACATAATGAGCAGTTCTTC
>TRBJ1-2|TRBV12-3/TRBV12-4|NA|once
CASSLSHSLGYTF
TGTGCCAGCAGTTTAAGTCACAGCCTGGGCTACACCTTC
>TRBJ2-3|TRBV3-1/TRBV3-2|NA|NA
CASSQGGGGTQYF
TGTGCCAGCAGCCAAGGAGGAGGTGGTACGCAGTATTTT
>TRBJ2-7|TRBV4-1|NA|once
CASSQAQGPYEQYF
TGCGCCAGCAGCCAAGCTCAGGGGCCCTACGAGCAGTACTTC
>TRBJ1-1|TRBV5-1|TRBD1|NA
CASSSGDRGREEAFF
TGCGCCAGCAGCTCTGGTGACAGGGGAAGGGAAGAAGCTTTCTTT
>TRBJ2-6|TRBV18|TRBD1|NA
CASDGQGGFSGANVLTF
TGTGCCAGCGACGGACAGGGCGGGTTCTCTGGGGCCAACGTCCTGACTTTC
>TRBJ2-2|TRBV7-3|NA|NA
CASSLSSTGELFF
TGTGCCAGCAGCTTAAGTAGCACCGGGGAGCTGTTTTTT
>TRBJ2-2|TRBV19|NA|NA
CASSILVGTGELFF
TGTGCCAGTAGTATACTCGTCGGCACCGGGGAGCTGTTTTTT
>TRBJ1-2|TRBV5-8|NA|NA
CASSLTDRGSGYTF
TGTGCCAGCAGCTTAACCGACAGAGGCTCTGGCTACACCTTC
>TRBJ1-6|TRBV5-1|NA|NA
CASSSEGVRRSPLHF
TGCGCCAGCAGCTCAGAGGGGGTGCGGCGTTCACCCCTCCACTTT
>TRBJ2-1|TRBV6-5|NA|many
CASQRQGGSYNEQFF
TGTGCCAGCCAACGGCAGGGAGGCAGCTACAATGAGCAGTTCTTC
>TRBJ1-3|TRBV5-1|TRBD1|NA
CASSSGDSSSGNTIYF
TGCGCCAGCAGCTCGGGGGACAGCAGCTCTGGAAACACCATATATTTT